This passage covers 30 T cell receptor beta chains from one sample sequenced in a study of graft-versus-host responses after intestinal transplantation. Sequenced by immunoSEQ multiplex PCR; TCRdb stores in-frame clones only, minus some. The table lists approximately 20,000 clones, 80% to 95% of them singletons, with roughly 44% in the top ten. Specimen: PBMCs, collected about 37 weeks after intestinal transplant. These receptors originate from a human patient who received an intestinal transplant, so some T cells may come from the graft donor.

The rearrangement joins TRBV4-1 to TRBJ2-2, with 10 bases matching TRBD1. With 4 bases clipped from V and 8 bases from J, the junction kept 7 bases outside the gene matches. CDR3 size: 15 residues. Germline CDR1 and CDR2: MGHRA and YSYEKL. Written as DNA, the CDR3 is TGCGCCAGCAGCCCTCGGGACAGGGGATCTGGGGAGCTGTTTTTT. Translation: CASSPRDRGSGELFF.

The chain carries TRBV28 and TRBJ1-1, with 7 nucleotides matching TRBD1. Per the germline V gene, CDR1 is MDHEN and CDR2 is SYDVKM. There are 13 residues in the CDR3. Germline trimming cut 4 bases from V and 10 bases from J; bases unmatched to any gene: 9. The CDR3 nucleotides read TGTGCCAGCAGTTCAAGGGGTCGGGACAGAGCTTTCTTT. Translated: CASSSRGRDRAFF.

CDR3 in amino acids: CASSRLLPAGGTDTQYF. For the CDR3, the DNA is TGTGCCAGCAGCCGACTCCTCCCGGCGGGGGGCACAGATACGCAGTATTTT. This sequence joins TRBV27 and TRBJ2-3, with TRBD2 identical over 7 bases. The CDR3 consists of 17 residues. The V gene end was trimmed by 6 bases and the J gene end by 1 base; junction bases not matched to a gene: 13. Germline values: CDR1 MNHEY, CDR2 SMNVEV (reference sequence).

The chain links TRBV25-1 to TRBJ2-2; the D gene is possibly TRBD2 (6 bases). The CDR3 totals 15 residues. CDR1 and CDR2 from the germline V gene are MGHDK and SYGVNS. The V end lost 5 bases, the J end lost 6 bases, and 16 bases lay between the germline ends. CDR3 residues: CASSPGEKVAGELFF. The CDR3 DNA follows: TGTGCCAGCAGTCCGGGGGAGAAGGTCGCCGGGGAGCTGTTTTTT. Full variable domain (missing parts from reference TRBV25-1 and TRBJ2-2): EADIYQTPRYLVIGTGKKITLECSQTMGHDKMYWYQQDPGMELHLIHYSYGVNSTEKGDLSSESTVSRIRTEHFPLTLESARPSHTSQYLCASSPGEKVAGELFFGEGSRLTVL.

The chain uses TRBV18 and TRBJ2-7, with 7 bases aligning to TRBD1. The J segment lost 1 base and the V segment lost 4 bases, leaving 4 bases of the junction unmatched. Germline lookup yields CDR1 KGHSH and CDR2 LQKENI. The CDR3 sequence is 14 residues long. CDR3 in DNA: TGTGCCAGCTCACACCCGGGACAGTCCTACGAGCAGTACTTC. It encodes CASSHPGQSYEQYF.

The V gene is TRBV7-9, the J gene TRBJ2-1; the D gene is possibly TRBD1 (5 bases). The V gene lost 3 bases and the J gene lost 5 bases, with 5 bases spanning the gap. CDR3 size: 12 residues. CDR1 SEHNR and CDR2 FQNEAQ come from the germline V gene (reference sequence). CDR3 DNA: TGTGCCAGCAGCTTCAGGGACAATGAGCAGTTCTTC. Translated: CASSFRDNEQFF. The complete variable domain, with remaining parts taken from reference TRBV7-9 and TRBJ2-1, reads DTGVSQNPRHKITKRGQNVTFRCDPISEHNRLYWYRQTLGQGPEFLTYFQNEAQLEKSRLLSDRFSAERPKGSFSTLEIQRTEQGDSAMYLCASSFRDNEQFFGPGTRLTVL.

CDR3 loop: CASKRGANTGELFF. The CDR3 DNA is TGTGCCAGCAAGAGGGGCGCGAACACCGGGGAGCTGTTTTTT. J is TRBJ2-2 and V is TRBV6-6; D assignment may be TRBD1 or TRBD2 (5 bases each). Trimming left V 7 bases short and J 0 bases short, with 9 bases between. From germline, CDR1 is MNHNY and CDR2 SVGAGI (reference sequence). The CDR3 runs to 14 residues.

The chain joins TRBV5-1 to TRBJ1-1; no reliable D call. Trimming removed 5 bases from V and 1 base from J, with 9 bases in between. Germline CDR1 SGHRS, CDR2 YFSETQ. This CDR3 region has 13 residues. In DNA form, the CDR3 reads TGCGCCAGCAGTCACAGCCCGAACACTGAAGCTTTCTTT. This translates into CASSHSPNTEAFF.

V usage is TRBV5-1 and J usage is TRBJ2-2; no reliable D call. V was shortened by 2 bases and J by 2 bases, with 1 base between the two germline ends. The germline gives CDR1 SGHRS, CDR2 YFSETQ. The CDR3 contains 12 residues. This CDR3 reads CASSLNTGELFF. CDR3 in DNA: TGCGCCAGCAGCTTAAACACCGGGGAGCTGTTTTTT.

The rearrangement uses TRBV28 and TRBJ2-7; 10 nucleotides align to TRBD2. The germline V gene encodes CDR1 MDHEN and CDR2 SYDVKM. The J segment lost 7 bases and the V segment lost 2 bases, leaving 8 bases of the junction unmatched. The CDR3 contains 15 residues. The CDR3 here is CASSLRVAGGGEQYF. The CDR3 DNA follows: TGTGCCAGCAGTTTAAGGGTAGCGGGAGGAGGGGAGCAGTACTTC.

V usage is TRBV6-1 and J usage is TRBJ1-4; maybe TRBD1 (6 bases). Germline CDR1 reads MNHNS; CDR2 reads SASEGT. The CDR3 spans 12 residues. The V and J ends lost 7 bases and 5 bases respectively, with 8 bases between them. CDR3 residues: CASNRVNEKLFF. The CDR3 nucleotides are TGTGCCAGCAACAGGGTGAATGAAAAACTGTTTTTT.

The chain combines TRBV27 with TRBJ2-2; 13 positions agree with TRBD2. With V trimmed by 3 bases and J by 6 bases, 1 base remained unmatched. This CDR3 is built from 15 residues. Germline V gene data show CDR1 as MNHEY and CDR2 as SMNVEV (reference sequence). The CDR3 DNA reads as TGTGCCAGCAGTTTCGGGACTAGCGGGGCCGGGGAGCTGTTTTTT. Translation gives CASSFGTSGAGELFF.

V is TRBV27 and J is TRBJ1-1; D perhaps matches TRBD1 (5 bases). Germline CDR1 and CDR2: MNHEY and SMNVEV (reference sequence). Trimming took off 8 bases at V and 0 bases at J, with 7 bases between the two ends. The CDR3 sequence is 12 residues long. The CDR3 nucleotides are TGTGCCAGCGGACAATTGAACACTGAAGCTTTCTTT. Its translation: CASGQLNTEAFF.

The chain recombines TRBV5-1 with TRBJ1-2, with D perhaps matching TRBD1 (5 bases). Deletions cut 4 bases from V and 4 bases from J, with 14 bases between. The CDR3 runs 14 residues. Germline loops: CDR1 SGHRS, CDR2 YFSETQ. CDR3 sequence reads: CASSPLGGTYGYTF. The CDR3 DNA reads TGCGCCAGCAGCCCCCTAGGTGGGACCTATGGCTACACCTTC.

V usage is TRBV4-1 and J usage is TRBJ2-3, with D tentatively TRBD2 (6 bases). Germline V CDR1 and CDR2: MGHRA, YSYEKL. The CDR3 length is 14 residues. Trimming stripped 1 base from V and 7 bases from J, with 12 bases between. CDR3 coding DNA: TGCGCCAGCAGCCAAGGGCTTCGCGGGAATACGCAGTATTTT. Residues: CASSQGLRGNTQYF.

The genes are TRBV5-1 and TRBJ2-7; D ambiguous. CDR1 and CDR2 (germline): SGHRS, YFSETQ. The CDR3 is 15 amino acids. V shed 0 bases and J shed 0 bases, with 10 bases lying between them. CDR3 coding DNA: TGCGCCAGCAGCTTGGAGTCAGTCAGCTCCTACGAGCAGTACTTC. It encodes CASSLESVSSYEQYF. Drawing the rest from reference TRBV5-1 and TRBJ2-7, the complete variable domain is KAGVTQTPRYLIKTRGQQVTLSCSPISGHRSVSWYQQTPGQGLQFLFEYFSETQRNKGNFPGRFSGRQFSNSRSEMNVSTLELGDSALYLCASSLESVSSYEQYFGPGTRLTVT.

The rearrangement links TRBV21-1 to TRBJ1-1; TRBD1, as called in the table, went unchecked against the DNA. TRBV21-1 is designated a pseudogene. The CDR3 covers 17 residues. CDR3 region: CASSNEAPFVTGHEAFF. DNA for the CDR3: TGTGCCAGCAGCAACGAGGCCCCTTTTGTGACAGGGCATGAAGCTTTCTTT.

The chain carries TRBV30 and TRBJ1-1; D gene ambiguous. Germline CDR1 is GTSNPN and CDR2 is SVGIG (reference sequence). Trimming pared 5 bases from V and 5 bases from J, leaving 9 bases between. The CDR3 covers 11 residues. The CDR3 is CAWQDGTEAFF. For the CDR3, the DNA is TGTGCCTGGCAGGATGGGACTGAAGCTTTCTTT. The whole variable domain, filled in from reference TRBV30 and TRBJ1-1, reads SQTIHQWPATLVQPVGSPLSLECTVEGTSNPNLYWYRQAAGRGLQLLFYSVGIGQISSEVPQNLSASRPQDRQFILSSKKLLLSDSGFYLCAWQDGTEAFFGQGTRLTVV.

The chain links TRBV2 to TRBJ2-7; 8 positions match TRBD1. This CDR3 spans 15 amino acids. The germline V gene has CDR1 SNHLY and CDR2 FYNNEI. The V segment lost 5 bases and the J segment 3 bases; nucleotides outside the gene matches: 9. This CDR3 is CASSSGGQGSYEQYF. CDR3 DNA: TGTGCCAGCAGTTCAGGGGGCCAGGGAAGCTACGAGCAGTACTTC.

This clone was detected only once. This chain uses TRBV27 with TRBJ1-1, with D unresolved. CDR3 size: 14 residues. V lost 2 bases to trimming and J lost 7 bases, with 14 bases between them. Germline V gene data show CDR1 as MNHEY and CDR2 as SMNVEV (reference sequence). The CDR3 DNA reads TGTGCCAGCAGTTTAGAAGGGAGGGCACTTGAAGCTTTCTTT. Translation gives CASSLEGRALEAFF.

The V and J genes are TRBV27 and TRBJ2-5; 7 positions agree with TRBD2. The last part of the DNA fits TRBJ2-7 better; the J call may be wrong. The germline gives CDR1 MNHEY, CDR2 SMNVEV (reference sequence). The CDR3 has 14 amino acids. CDR3 in amino acids: CASSAAAGVNEQYF. Written as DNA, the CDR3 is TGTGCCAGCAGCGCCGCGGCGGGGGTAAACGAGCAGTACTTC.

The chain carries TRBV18 and TRBJ1-2; D might be TRBD1 (6 bases). In germline, CDR1 is KGHSH, CDR2 LQKENI. The germline V and J ends were trimmed by 4 bases and 7 bases, with 13 bases remaining between them. The CDR3 loop spans 13 amino acids. The CDR3 region has the DNA TGTGCCAGCTCACAAGCACAGGGAACTGGCTACACCTTC. It is translated as CASSQAQGTGYTF.

Turning to this clone: This same CDR3 is encoded by further DNA sequences in the sample. The chain joins TRBV5-1 to TRBJ1-2, with a tentative D call TRBD1 (6 bases). Trimming removed 4 bases from V and 2 bases from J, with 18 bases in between. The CDR3 is 16 residues long. Germline CDR1 is SGHRS and CDR2 is YFSETQ. CDR3 in amino acids: CASSPRRGGENYGYTF. The CDR3 DNA sequence: TGCGCCAGCAGCCCCCGCCGGGGGGGCGAAAACTATGGCTACACCTTC. Using reference TRBV5-1 and TRBJ1-2 for the parts outside the CDR3, the full variable domain is KAGVTQTPRYLIKTRGQQVTLSCSPISGHRSVSWYQQTPGQGLQFLFEYFSETQRNKGNFPGRFSGRQFSNSRSEMNVSTLELGDSALYLCASSPRRGGENYGYTFGSGTRLTVV.

In this sample, this clone turned up a few times. The rearrangement joins TRBV29-1 to TRBJ1-1; a weak D match, TRBD1 (6 bases). The V end lost 7 bases, the J end lost 0 bases, and 9 bases lay between the germline ends. Germline V gene lookup returns CDR1 SQVTM and CDR2 ANQGSEA. The CDR3 length is 12 residues. DNA for the CDR3: TGCAGCGGCGACAGGATGAACACTGAAGCTTTCTTT. Its translation: CSGDRMNTEAFF.

This chain connects TRBV5-1 to TRBJ1-2; 9 nucleotides align to TRBD1. The length of the CDR3 is 17 residues. V shed 0 bases, J shed 5 bases, and the junction held 11 bases outside the gene matches. CDR1 and CDR2 from the germline V gene are SGHRS and YFSETQ. CDR3 in amino acids: CASSLAEPGQGAYGYTF. Here the CDR3 DNA reads TGCGCCAGCAGCTTGGCTGAACCGGGACAGGGCGCTTATGGCTACACCTTC.

The V and J genes are TRBV7-9 and TRBJ2-7, with 14 nucleotides matching TRBD2. After removal of 7 bases from V and 7 bases from J, the junction contained 12 bases not matched to a gene. The CDR3 extends over 16 amino acids. Germline assignment: CDR1 SEHNR and CDR2 FQNEAQ (reference sequence). The CDR3 DNA sequence: TGTGCCAGCACCCAACCGGGACTAGCGGGGGCAGGGGAGCAGTACTTC. Protein sequence: CASTQPGLAGAGEQYF.

This chain uses TRBV19 with TRBJ2-2, with D perhaps TRBD2 (6 bases). The CDR3 contains 16 residues. Trimming took off 8 bases at V and 0 bases at J, with 16 bases between the two ends. The germline V gene has CDR1 LNHDA and CDR2 SQIVND (reference sequence). DNA of the CDR3: TGTGCCAGTGAGGCGGGGCCTTTATCGAACACCGGGGAGCTGTTTTTT. It encodes CASEAGPLSNTGELFF.

The sample holds one count of this clone. The CDR3, as DNA: TGTGCCTGGACCTACCCCGGTCTATCGGGGGAGCAGTACTTC. As protein: CAWTYPGLSGEQYF. The V and J genes are TRBV30 and TRBJ2-7; possible D gene TRBD2, 5 bases. This CDR3 region has 14 residues. Trimming removed 4 bases from V and 7 bases from J, with 20 bases in between. CDR1 and CDR2 (germline): GTSNPN, SVGIG (reference sequence).

The V gene is TRBV4-2, the J gene TRBJ1-6, with D possibly TRBD1 on 6 matching bases. The CDR3 spans 14 residues. Germline V gene data show CDR1 as LGHNA and CDR2 as YNFKEQ. Deletions cut 4 bases from V and 10 bases from J, with 14 bases between. In DNA form, the CDR3 reads TGTGCCAGCAGCCTAAACAGGGAAAACTCACCCCTCCACTTT. Its translation is CASSLNRENSPLHF.

The chain has TRBV27 and TRBJ2-7; D is unclear. The CDR3 is 13 amino acids. Germline V lookup: CDR1 MNHEY, CDR2 SMNVEV (reference sequence). V lost 5 bases, J lost 0 bases, and 8 bases lay in between. As DNA, the CDR3 is TGTGCCAGCAGTCCGTCTGCCTCCTACGAGCAGTACTTC. This sequence encodes CASSPSASYEQYF.